This TCR beta chain comes out of a study of metastatic and nonmetastatic thyroid tumors. Whole-study findings and limits: The study reportedly found significantly higher TCR beta diversity in malignant thyroid tumors than benign nodules, in blood and tumor.

Germline V gives CDR1 MNHEY, CDR2 SVGEGT. The CDR3 totals 15 residues. Comments on this clone: Its cognate antigen is unknown. The junction and the germline gene differ at one end; a read error may be behind it.

MiXCR was used by TCRdb to re-call the PCR reads. The repertoire has approximately 17,000 clones, about a quarter of them found once; the top ten carry about 10%. Thyroid surgery took place with no prior treatment in any patient. Input material: blood. The source of this sequence is a male donor with papillary thyroid cancer or a benign thyroid nodule (not recorded which). Some clones in this sample may be carry-over from other donors' samples. The V and J genes are TRBV6-2 or TRBV6-3 and TRBJ2-3, with D hard to call. The CDR3 bases are TGTGCCAGCAGTACCGTTACTATCTTCACATATACGCAGTATTTT. The encoded protein is CASSTVTIFTYTQYF.